This T cell receptor (beta chain) was sequenced for a study of shared clonotypes between healthy human individuals. Study-wide findings and caveats: Generation probabilities of non-shared clonotypes were lower (relative to those shared by all four donors). Generally, estimated richness proved larger in naive subsets than it did in memory subsets.

Turning to this clone: Its antigen is currently unknown.

TCRdb's table, derived via immunoSEQ multiplex PCR, lists solely in-frame clones and lacks some. The repertoire consists of under 1,100,000 clones, with roughly 80% occurring once and the leading ten covering about 1.5%. This sequence was found in a man aged 18 to 30 in good health. Source material: memory CD4+ T cells sorted from blood. The subset here: CD45RA-negative fraction.

The CDR3 region has the DNA TGTGCCAGCAGTTTTCGGCCCAATGAGCAGTTCTTC. This sequence encodes CASSFRPNEQFF. The rearrangement uses TRBV28 and TRBJ2-1; D not certain. Trimming cost V 3 bases and J 6 bases, with 6 bases left between them. The germline V gene has CDR1 MDHEN and CDR2 SYDVKM. This CDR3 has 12 amino acids. Full variable domain (remainder filled in from reference TRBV28 and TRBJ2-1): DVKVTQSSRYLVKRTGEKVFLECVQDMDHENMFWYRQDPGLGLRLIYFSYDVKMKEKGDIPEGYSVSREKKERFSLILESASTNQTSMYLCASSFRPNEQFFGPGTRLTVL.